This record concerns one T cell receptor (beta chain) sequence. Its target is not known. The data originate from a study of Ad26.COV2.S vaccination and SARS-CoV-2 variants. The overall study: The trial was COV1001 and the donor's arm was Ad26.COV2.S. Participants got Ad26.COV2.S intramuscularly, once or twice 56 days apart. Study-wide results and limits: Once vaccination had occurred, spike-specific CD8+ and CD4+ T cell responses reportedly showed substantial breadth.

With 4 bases clipped from V and 6 bases from J, the junction kept 8 bases outside the gene matches. The CDR3 is made up of 15 amino acids. Germline V gene lookup returns CDR1 SGHRS and CDR2 YFSETQ. Produced via immunoSEQ multiplex PCR; TCRdb's table is partial and in-frame only. The sample yields roughly 400,000 clones, approximately 90% seen once. Treatment: about 20 received Ad26.COV2.S at low or high dose, single or two shots; roughly five received placebo; per-sample allocation not given. Collection of the samples took place on day 63 after the first injection of vaccine or placebo. An Ad26 vector expressing Wuhan-strain SARS-CoV-2 spike constituted the vaccine.

V is TRBV5-1 and J is TRBJ2-7; 12 nucleotides align to TRBD2. The sample in question was peripheral blood, obtained in a trial of Ad26.COV2.S vaccine versus placebo. The sequence was obtained from a person aged 18-65 years who received the Ad26.COV2.S COVID-19 vaccine or a placebo. CDR3 amino acids: CASSPLTSGSSEQYF. Written as DNA, the CDR3 is TGCGCCAGCAGCCCACTGACTAGCGGGAGCAGCGAGCAGTACTTC.